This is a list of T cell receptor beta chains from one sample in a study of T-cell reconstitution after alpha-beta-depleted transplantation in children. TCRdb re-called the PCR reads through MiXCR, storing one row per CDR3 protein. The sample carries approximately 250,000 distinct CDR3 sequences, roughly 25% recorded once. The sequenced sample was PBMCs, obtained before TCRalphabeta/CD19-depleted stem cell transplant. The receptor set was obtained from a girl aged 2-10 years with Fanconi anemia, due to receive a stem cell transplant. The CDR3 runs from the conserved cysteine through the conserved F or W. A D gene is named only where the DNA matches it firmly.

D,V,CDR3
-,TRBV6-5,CASSRDAWTQYF
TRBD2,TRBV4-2,CASSQISGGAYEQYF
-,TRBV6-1,CASSLNRVESNQPQHF
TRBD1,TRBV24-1,CATRGTGGSYNEQFF
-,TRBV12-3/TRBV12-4,CASSFGLMGNEQFF
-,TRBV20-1,CSAIRTGRTDTQYF
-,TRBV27,CASSFQITDTQYF
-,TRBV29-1,CSVITTRGSYEQYF
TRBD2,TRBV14,CASSQAIPAGWPGNEQFF
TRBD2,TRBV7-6,CASSPPGGRHGEQFF
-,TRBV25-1,CASSDGLGTQYF
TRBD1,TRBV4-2,CASSQKGRGPWDEQFF
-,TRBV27,CASSFLSGTYEQYF
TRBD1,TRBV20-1,CSASLPGGGPLSYNEQFF
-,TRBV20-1,CSVRSYSNQPQHF
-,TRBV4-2,CASSPTGADYYEQYF
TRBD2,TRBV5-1,CASSLLAGISGELFF